Below, 11 T cell receptor beta chains from the same sample are listed, as sequenced in a study of CD8 T cells in Susac syndrome. RNA, at about 0.45 to 1 ug, was reverse transcribed with random hexamers. TCRdb reprocessed the immunoSEQ multiplex PCR reads via MiXCR and lists one record per CDR3 protein. Of 150,000 to 190,000 distinct CDR3 sequences listed, 95% are singletons. Sequences were obtained from CD4+ T cells from PBMCs. The source is a human donor with Susac syndrome.

The V and J genes are TRBV20-1 and TRBJ2-7; 10 bases match TRBD1. This CDR3 spans 14 amino acids. The ends lost 2 bases at V and 7 bases at J; junction bases unmatched: 8. Germline CDR1 is DFQATT and CDR2 is SNEGSKA (reference sequence). The CDR3 DNA reads TGCAGTGCTAGACTCTCGGGGACAGGGGAAGAGCAGTACTTC. The encoded protein is CSARLSGTGEEQYF.

The CDR3 loop is CASTLAGRTDTQYF. In DNA, the CDR3 is TGTGCCAGCACACTAGCGGGACGCACAGATACGCAGTATTTT. The V and J genes are TRBV13 and TRBJ2-3; 10 positions match TRBD2. CDR1 and CDR2 from the germline V gene are PRHDT and FYEKMQ (reference sequence). V was clipped by 7 bases and J by 1 base; unmatched bases: 2. This CDR3 is 14 amino acids long.

This clonotype was observed a single time. The V call is TRBV20-1, the J call TRBJ1-2, with a weak D call TRBD1 (6 bases). CDR3 size: 14 residues. Trimming cost V 3 bases and J 4 bases, with 15 bases left between them. Germline CDR1 DFQATT, CDR2 SNEGSKA (reference sequence). CDR3 sequence reads: CSASLRTASYGYTF. Here the CDR3 DNA reads TGCAGTGCTAGCCTTCGGACAGCTTCCTATGGCTACACCTTC.

The chain has TRBV6-2 or TRBV6-3 and TRBJ2-2; tentatively, D is TRBD1 (6 bases). The CDR3 extends over 15 amino acids. The V gene's germline CDR1 is MNHEY and CDR2 SVGEGT. Trimming pared 6 bases from V and 4 bases from J, leaving 15 bases between. CDR3 protein: CASSSDRHITGELFF. DNA of the CDR3: TGTGCCAGCAGCTCGGACAGACATATCACCGGGGAGCTGTTTTTT.

V gene TRBV7-9 combines with J gene TRBJ2-3, with D hard to call. Trimming removed 1 base from V and 0 bases from J, with 2 bases in between. The CDR3 extends over 13 amino acids. Germline loops: CDR1 SEHNR, CDR2 FQNEAQ (reference sequence). CDR3 sequence (DNA): TGTGCCAGCAGCTTAGTTAGCACAGATACGCAGTATTTT. Its protein is CASSLVSTDTQYF.

The chain carries TRBV29-1 and TRBJ2-7; no reliable D call. CDR3 length equals 14 residues. Trimming took off 4 bases at V and 2 bases at J, with 15 bases between the two ends. Per germline, CDR1 SQVTM and CDR2 ANQGSEA. DNA of the CDR3: TGCAGCGTTGGTCACCACAACCCCCCCTACGAGCAGTACTTC. Residues: CSVGHHNPPYEQYF.

The CDR3 DNA is TGCGCCAGCAGCCAAGTGGGGAGGGAAGGCTATGGCTACACCTTC. Translation: CASSQVGREGYGYTF. This sequence joins TRBV4-1 and TRBJ1-2; D ambiguous. The germline gives CDR1 MGHRA, CDR2 YSYEKL. This CDR3 has 15 residues. Trimming removed 1 base from V and 4 bases from J, with 13 bases in between.

The chain uses TRBV25-1 and TRBJ2-7; D possibly corresponds to TRBD1 (6 bases). CDR3 size: 12 residues. Deletions cut 4 bases from V and 7 bases from J, with 11 bases between. Germline V CDR1 and CDR2: MGHDK, SYGVNS. The CDR3 is CASSARGLEQYF. CDR3 nucleotide sequence: TGTGCCAGCAGTGCAAGGGGGTTAGAGCAGTACTTC.

The chain has TRBV20-1 and TRBJ2-3; 7 nucleotides match TRBD1. Germline trimming cut 5 bases from V and 0 bases from J; bases unmatched to any gene: 8. Germline CDR1 is DFQATT and CDR2 is SNEGSKA (reference sequence). The CDR3 sequence is 15 residues long. CDR3 in amino acids: CSAGGQDTSTDTQYF. The DNA of the CDR3 is TGCAGTGCTGGAGGACAGGACACTAGCACAGATACGCAGTATTTT.

In its sample, this clonotype was seen once. The rearrangement links TRBV25-1 to TRBJ2-7; 9 nucleotides line up with TRBD1. This CDR3 spans 14 amino acids. CDR1 and CDR2 from the germline V gene are MGHDK and SYGVNS. With 4 bases clipped from V and 5 bases from J, the junction kept 6 bases outside the gene matches. For the CDR3, the DNA is TGTGCCAGCAGTGCGAACCGGGACAGGGACGAGCAGTACTTC. It codes for CASSANRDRDEQYF.

The chain links TRBV2 to TRBJ1-5, with no clear D. Trimming removed 5 bases at V and 4 bases at J, with 6 bases between. CDR1 SNHLY and CDR2 FYNNEI come from the germline V gene. The CDR3 totals 12 residues. The CDR3 loop is CASSPTNQPQHF. The CDR3 DNA follows: TGTGCCAGCAGTCCGACAAATCAGCCCCAGCATTTT.